This paragraph covers one T cell receptor (beta chain) sequence. Sequencing was performed with immunoSEQ multiplex PCR; in TCRdb, only in-frame clones are kept and a portion is missing. The sample carries 400,000 or so clones, about 88% recorded once. Germline CDR1 is SEHNR and CDR2 is FQNEAQ (reference sequence). Trimming took 7 bases from V and 0 from J; bases not matched to a gene: 3. This CDR3 is built from 14 residues. This specimen belongs to a study of blood T cell repertoires in COVID-19. Source material: peripheral blood. V is TRBV7-9 and J is TRBJ1-1; 9 nucleotides line up with TRBD1. The receptor comes from a woman aged 35 to 49 with COVID-19, enrolled during active disease. The CDR3 sequence is CASTRTGVNTEAFF. CDR3 nucleotide sequence: TGTGCCAGCACTCGGACAGGGGTGAACACTGAAGCTTTCTTT.